This T cell receptor (beta chain) stems from a study of shared clonotypes between healthy human individuals. Several immunoSEQ plates received, in even portions, the genomic DNA of each subset. TCRdb keeps only in-frame clones here, not all; method: immunoSEQ multiplex PCR. There are about 2.3 million clones in the sample; more than 85% occur only once, and under 0.45% lies in the top ten. Investigators divided CD4+ cells into CD45RA+ naive and CD45RA-negative memory subsets. Per the germline V gene, CDR1 is WNHNN and CDR2 is SYGVQD (reference sequence). There are 14 residues in the CDR3. V dropped 0 bases and J dropped 6 bases, with 12 bases sitting between them.

This clonotype was obtained from a man aged 18 to 29 in good health. Some clones in this sample may be carry-over from other donors' samples. Sequenced material: naive CD4+ T cells from PBMCs. The subset here: CD45RA+ positively selected. The J gene is TRBJ2-7, the V gene TRBV10-1, with D possibly being TRBD2 (5 bases). Here the CDR3 reads CASSESIGRGEQYF. The DNA of the CDR3 is TGCGCCAGCAGTGAGTCGATTGGGAGAGGCGAGCAGTACTTC.